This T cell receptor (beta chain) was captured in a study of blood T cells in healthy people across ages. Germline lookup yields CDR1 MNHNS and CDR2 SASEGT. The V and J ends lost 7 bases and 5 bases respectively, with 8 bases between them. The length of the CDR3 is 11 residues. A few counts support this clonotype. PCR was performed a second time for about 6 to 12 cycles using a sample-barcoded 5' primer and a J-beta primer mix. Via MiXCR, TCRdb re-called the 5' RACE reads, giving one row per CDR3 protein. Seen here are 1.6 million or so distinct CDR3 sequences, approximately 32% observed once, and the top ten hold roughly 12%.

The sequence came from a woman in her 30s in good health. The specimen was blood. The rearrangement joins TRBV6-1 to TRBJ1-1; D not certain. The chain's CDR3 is CASTWGTEAFF. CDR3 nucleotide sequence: TGTGCCAGCACATGGGGAACTGAAGCTTTCTTT.